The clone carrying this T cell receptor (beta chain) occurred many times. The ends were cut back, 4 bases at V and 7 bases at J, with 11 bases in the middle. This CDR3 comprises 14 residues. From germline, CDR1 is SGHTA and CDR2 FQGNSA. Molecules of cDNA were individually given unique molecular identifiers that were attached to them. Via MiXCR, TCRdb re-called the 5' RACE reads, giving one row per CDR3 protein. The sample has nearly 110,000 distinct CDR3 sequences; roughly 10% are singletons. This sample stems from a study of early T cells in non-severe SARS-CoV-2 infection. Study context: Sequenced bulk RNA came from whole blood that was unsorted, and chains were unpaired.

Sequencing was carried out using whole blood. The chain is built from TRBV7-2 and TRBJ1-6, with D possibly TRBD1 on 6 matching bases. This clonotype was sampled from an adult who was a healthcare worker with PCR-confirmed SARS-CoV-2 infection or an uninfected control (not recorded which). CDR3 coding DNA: TGTGCCAGCAGCTCGAGGGGGGAAAATTCACCCCTCCACTTT. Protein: CASSSRGENSPLHF.